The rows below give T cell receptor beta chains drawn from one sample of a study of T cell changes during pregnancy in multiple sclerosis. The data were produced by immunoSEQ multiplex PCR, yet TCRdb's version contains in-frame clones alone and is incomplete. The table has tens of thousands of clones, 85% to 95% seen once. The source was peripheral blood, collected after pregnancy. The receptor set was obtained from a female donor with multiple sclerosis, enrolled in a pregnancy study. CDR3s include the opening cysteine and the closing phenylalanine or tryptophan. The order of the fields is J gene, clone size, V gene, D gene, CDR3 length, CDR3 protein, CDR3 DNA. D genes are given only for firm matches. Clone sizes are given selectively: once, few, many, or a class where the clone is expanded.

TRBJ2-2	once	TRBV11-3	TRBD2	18	CASSSRTSGVTNTGELFF	TGTGCCAGCAGCTCGAGGACTAGCGGGGTAACGAACACCGGGGAGCTGTTTTTT
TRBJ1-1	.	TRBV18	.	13	CASSPGRNTEAFF	TGTGCCAGCTCACCAGGGAGGAACACTGAAGCTTTCTTT
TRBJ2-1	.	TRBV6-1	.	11	CASREINEQFF	TGTGCCAGCAGAGAAATAAATGAGCAGTTCTTC
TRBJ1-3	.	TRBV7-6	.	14	CASSRDLSGNTIYF	TGTGCCAGCAGCCGAGATCTCTCTGGAAACACCATATATTTT
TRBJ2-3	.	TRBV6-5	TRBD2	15	CASSRLAGAPDTQYF	TGTGCCAGCAGCAGACTAGCGGGAGCCCCAGATACGCAGTATTTT
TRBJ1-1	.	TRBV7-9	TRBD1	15	CASSLTGNMNTEAFF	TGTGCCAGCAGCTTGACAGGGAATATGAACACTGAAGCTTTCTTT
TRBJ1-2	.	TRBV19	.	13	CASKAARNYGYTF	TGTGCCAGTAAGGCAGCTAGGAACTATGGCTACACCTTC
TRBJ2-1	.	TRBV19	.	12	CASSLTGNEQFF	TGTGCCAGTAGCTTAACAGGGAATGAGCAGTTCTTC
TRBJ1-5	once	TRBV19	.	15	CASSMGGQVYQPQHF	TGTGCCAGTAGTATGGGGGGGCAGGTCTATCAGCCCCAGCATTTT
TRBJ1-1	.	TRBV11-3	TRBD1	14	CASSQGQAGTEAFF	TGTGCCAGCAGCCAAGGACAGGCTGGCACTGAAGCTTTCTTT
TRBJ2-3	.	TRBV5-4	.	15	CASSFGRGVRDTQYF	TGTGCCAGCAGCTTCGGCAGGGGGGTGCGAGATACGCAGTATTTT
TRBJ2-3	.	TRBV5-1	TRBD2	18	CASSLADGTSGSTDTQYF	TGCGCCAGCAGCTTGGCGGATGGGACTAGCGGGAGTACAGATACGCAGTATTTT
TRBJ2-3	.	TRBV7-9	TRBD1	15	CASSSDRGLADTQYF	TGTGCCAGCAGCTCCGACAGGGGGCTCGCAGATACGCAGTATTTT
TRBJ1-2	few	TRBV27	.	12	CASSQQGYGYTF	TGTGCCAGCAGTCAACAGGGATATGGCTACACCTTC
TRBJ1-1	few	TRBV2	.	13	CASSSNRDRIAFF	TGTGCCAGCAGCTCCAACAGGGACCGTATAGCTTTCTTT
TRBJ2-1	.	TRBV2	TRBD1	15	CASSETGTADNEQFF	TGTGCCAGCAGTGAAACCGGGACAGCGGACAATGAGCAGTTCTTC